The clone carrying this T cell receptor (beta chain) was seen a handful of times. Its antigen is unidentified. The TCR alpha and TCR beta cDNA libraries, bearing sample barcodes and UMIs, were generated by 5'RACE using constant-segment primers. Via MiXCR, TCRdb re-called the 5' RACE reads, giving one row per CDR3 protein. Among approximately 350,000 distinct CDR3 sequences listed, 25% to 30% were seen once. Trimming removed 6 bases from V and 0 bases from J, with 12 bases in between. This CDR3 has 15 residues. These data are taken from a study of T-cell memory formation after mild COVID-19. General study results and limits: Among CD4+ contracting clones, most were CM and EM, and CD8+ ones EMRA. Pre-infection memory contained some responding clones, which suggested that cross-reactive memory had joined. Unconfirmed was the SARS-CoV-2 specificity of second-wave clones that peaked on day 37.

Sequencing was performed on PBMCs or a T cell subset sorted from them (not recorded which). J is TRBJ2-1 and V is TRBV12-3 or TRBV12-4; D gene uncertain. This clonotype originated in an adult woman who had mild COVID-19 (a few samples of this study predate the infection). Cell type and time point are not known. CDR3 region: CASSFRTSSYNEQFF. In DNA form, the CDR3 reads TGTGCCAGCAGCTTTAGGACGAGCTCCTACAATGAGCAGTTCTTC.